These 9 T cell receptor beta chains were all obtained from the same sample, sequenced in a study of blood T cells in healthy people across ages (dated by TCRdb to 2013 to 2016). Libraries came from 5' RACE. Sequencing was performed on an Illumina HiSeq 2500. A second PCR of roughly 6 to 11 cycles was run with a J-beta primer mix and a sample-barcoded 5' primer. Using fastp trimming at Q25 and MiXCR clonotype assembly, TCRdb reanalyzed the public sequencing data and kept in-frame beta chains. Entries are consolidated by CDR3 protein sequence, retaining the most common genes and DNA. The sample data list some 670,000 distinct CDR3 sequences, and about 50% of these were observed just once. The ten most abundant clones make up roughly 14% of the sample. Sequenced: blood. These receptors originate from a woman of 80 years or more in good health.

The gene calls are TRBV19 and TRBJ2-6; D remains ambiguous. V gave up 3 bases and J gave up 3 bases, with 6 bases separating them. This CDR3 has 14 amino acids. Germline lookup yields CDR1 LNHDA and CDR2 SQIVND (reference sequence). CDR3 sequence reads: CASSIAGGANVLTF. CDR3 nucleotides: TGTGCCAGTAGTATTGCCGGTGGGGCCAACGTCCTGACTTTC. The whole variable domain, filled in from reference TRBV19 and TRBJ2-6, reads DGGITQSPKYLFRKEGQNVTLSCEQNLNHDAMYWYRQDPGQGLRLIYYSQIVNDFQKGDIAEGYSVSREKKESFPLTVTSAQKNPTAFYLCASSIAGGANVLTFGAGSRLTVL.

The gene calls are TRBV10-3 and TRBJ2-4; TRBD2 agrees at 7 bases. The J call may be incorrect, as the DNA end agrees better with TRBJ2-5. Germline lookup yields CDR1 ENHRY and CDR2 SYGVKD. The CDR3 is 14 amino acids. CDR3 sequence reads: CAISEIGGGETQYF. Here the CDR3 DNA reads TGTGCCATCAGTGAGATTGGCGGGGGAGAGACCCAGTACTTC.

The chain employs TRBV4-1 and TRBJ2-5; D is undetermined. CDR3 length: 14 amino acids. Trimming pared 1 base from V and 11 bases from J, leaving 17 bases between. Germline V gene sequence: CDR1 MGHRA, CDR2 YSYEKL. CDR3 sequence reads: CASSQGATQTEQYF. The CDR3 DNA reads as TGCGCCAGCAGCCAAGGCGCTACTCAGACGGAGCAGTACTTC.

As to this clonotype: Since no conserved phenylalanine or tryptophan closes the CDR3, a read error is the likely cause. CDR3: CASSLLGGTDTQYV. The CDR3 coding sequence is TGCGCCAGCAGCTTGCTCGGGGGAACAGATACGCAGTATGTT. J is TRBJ2-3 and V is TRBV5-1; possibly TRBD2 for D (6 bases). The CDR3 length is 14 residues. V lost 1 base to trimming and J lost 3 bases, with 9 bases between them. CDR1 and CDR2 (germline): SGHRS, YFSETQ.

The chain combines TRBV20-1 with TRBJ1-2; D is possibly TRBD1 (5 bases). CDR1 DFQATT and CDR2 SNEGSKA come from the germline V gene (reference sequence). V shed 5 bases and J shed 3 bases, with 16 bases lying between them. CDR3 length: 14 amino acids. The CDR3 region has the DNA TGCAGTGCTCCACCGGACACGTACTACTATGGCTACACCTTC. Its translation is CSAPPDTYYYGYTF.

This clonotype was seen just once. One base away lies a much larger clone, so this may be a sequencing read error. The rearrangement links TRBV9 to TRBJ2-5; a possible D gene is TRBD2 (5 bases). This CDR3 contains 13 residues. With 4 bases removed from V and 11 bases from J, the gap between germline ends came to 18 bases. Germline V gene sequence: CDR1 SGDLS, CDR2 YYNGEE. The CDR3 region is CASSYWTDNEQYF. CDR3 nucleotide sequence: TGTGCCAGCAGCTATTGGACTGACAATGAGCAGTACTTC.

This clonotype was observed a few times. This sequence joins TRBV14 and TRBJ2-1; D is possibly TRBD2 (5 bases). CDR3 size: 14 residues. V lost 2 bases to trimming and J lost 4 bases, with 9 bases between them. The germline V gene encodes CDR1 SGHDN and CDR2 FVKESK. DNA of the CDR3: TGTGCCAGCAGCCAAACTAGTAGATACAATGAGCAGTTCTTC. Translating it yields CASSQTSRYNEQFF.

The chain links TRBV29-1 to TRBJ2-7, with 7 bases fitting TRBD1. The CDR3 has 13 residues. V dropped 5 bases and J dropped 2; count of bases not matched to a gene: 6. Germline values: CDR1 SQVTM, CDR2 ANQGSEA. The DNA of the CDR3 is TGCAGCGTTCGGACAGGCCAAACCTACGAGCAGTACTTC. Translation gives CSVRTGQTYEQYF.

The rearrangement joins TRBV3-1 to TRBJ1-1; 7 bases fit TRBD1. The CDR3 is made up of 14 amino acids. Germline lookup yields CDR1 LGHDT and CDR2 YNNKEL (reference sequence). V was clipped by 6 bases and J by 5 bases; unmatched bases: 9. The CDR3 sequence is CASRLDRRGTEAFF. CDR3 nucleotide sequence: TGTGCCAGCAGACTGGACAGGCGGGGAACTGAAGCTTTCTTT.